These 30 T cell receptor beta chains came from one sample sequenced in a study of response to subunit inactivated influenza vaccine. Each CDR3 protein gets one entry after TCRdb re-called the RT-PCR reads with MiXCR. The sample has about 500,000 distinct CDR3 sequences, about 17% seen once. The input for sequencing was CD4+ T cells sorted from PBMCs, taken about 23 months after vaccination. These receptors came from a man in his fifties or sixties who received an inactivated influenza vaccine.

A remark on this clonotype: One junction end does not reproduce the germline sequence, and a read error may be involved. The rearrangement links TRBV7-7 to TRBJ2-7; D not certain. Germline assignment: CDR1 SSHAT and CDR2 FNYEAQ (reference sequence). The CDR3 is 13 residues long. CDR3 residues: CASSLGAKYEQYF. CDR3 nucleotides: TGTGCTAGCAGCTTAGGAGCTAAGTACGAGCAGTACTTC. The variable domain in full, completed from reference TRBV7-7 and TRBJ2-7, reads GAGVSQSPRYKVTKRGQDVTLRCDPISSHATLYWYQQALGQGPEFLTYFNYEAQPDKSGLPSDRFSAERPEGSISTLTIQRTEQRDSAMYRCASSLGAKYEQYFGPGTRLTVT.

The rearrangement links TRBV20-1 to TRBJ1-1; possibly TRBD1 for D (5 bases). The germline V gene has CDR1 DFQATT and CDR2 SNEGSKA (reference sequence). V shed 5 bases and J shed 11 bases, with 18 bases lying between them. The CDR3 sequence is 12 residues long. The CDR3 reads CSASRGTGFAFF. The CDR3, as DNA: TGCAGTGCTTCCCGGGGGACGGGGTTCGCTTTCTTT.

A few counts support this clonotype. V gene TRBV7-2 combines with J gene TRBJ2-7; 7 bases map to TRBD1. Germline CDR1 is SGHTA and CDR2 is FQGNSA. The CDR3 runs to 15 residues. J was trimmed by 7 bases and V by 5 bases; bases with no gene match: 14. CDR3: CASSPSGTVVREQYF. The DNA of the CDR3 is TGTGCCAGCAGCCCATCCGGGACAGTGGTAAGGGAGCAGTACTTC.

J is TRBJ2-2 and V is TRBV24-1; 11 bases are a match to TRBD2. CDR1 is KGHDR and CDR2 is SFDVKD in the germline V gene. V was clipped by 4 bases and J by 0 bases; unmatched bases: 9. The CDR3 covers 19 residues. CDR3 nucleotides: TGTGCCACCAGTGACCTCACTAGCGGGGGCCTCCCGAACACCGGGGAGCTGTTTTTT. Translation gives CATSDLTSGGLPNTGELFF.

This clonotype was seen only a few times. The rearrangement joins TRBV2 to TRBJ1-3; no clear D gene. Trimming took 4 bases from V and 4 from J, leaving 8 bases between them. Germline CDR1 SNHLY, CDR2 FYNNEI. The CDR3 contains 13 residues. The CDR3 spells CASSAKQGNTIYF. The CDR3 nucleotides read TGTGCCAGCAGTGCCAAACAGGGAAACACCATATATTTT.

This sequence joins TRBV12-3 or TRBV12-4 and TRBJ2-6, with TRBD1 as a possible D gene (5 bases). This CDR3 spans 19 amino acids. Trimming took off 8 bases at V and 2 bases at J, with 25 bases between the two ends. The CDR3 here is CASAPTWGTEVTGANVLTF. Written as DNA, the CDR3 is TGTGCCAGCGCCCCGACTTGGGGCACCGAGGTAACTGGGGCCAACGTCCTGACTTTC.

V usage is TRBV18 and J usage is TRBJ2-3; D is unresolved. The CDR3 is 15 residues long. The V end lost 2 bases, the J end lost 6 bases, and 15 bases lay between the germline ends. The germline V gene has CDR1 KGHSH and CDR2 LQKENI. The CDR3 region has the DNA TGTGCCAGCTCACCATTGATTTCGGGTCGGGATACGCAGTATTTT. It yields the protein CASSPLISGRDTQYF.

V usage is TRBV20-1 and J usage is TRBJ2-7; D possibly uses TRBD1 or TRBD2 (6 bases each). The CDR3 has 15 residues. Trimming stripped 3 bases from V and 0 bases from J, with 15 bases between. Germline-derived CDR1 and CDR2 are DFQATT and SNEGSKA (reference sequence). The CDR3 is CSASARGRDSYEQYF. CDR3 nucleotide sequence: TGCAGTGCTAGTGCCCGGGGGCGGGACTCCTACGAGCAGTACTTC.

This clonotype was seen a few times. The chain carries TRBV6-2 or TRBV6-3 and TRBJ2-7, with unresolved D. The CDR3 length is 15 residues. V was shortened by 6 bases and J by 2 bases, with 17 bases between the two germline ends. Germline CDR1 MNHEY, CDR2 SVGEGT. CDR3 coding DNA: TGTGCCAGCAGCCTGGGCTCAAACGAACCCTACGAGCAGTACTTC. This sequence encodes CASSLGSNEPYEQYF.

This clonotype was seen a handful of times. The rearrangement links TRBV20-1 to TRBJ2-1, with D possibly TRBD2 on 6 matching bases. Trimming cost V 0 bases and J 6 bases, with 18 bases left between them. Germline-derived CDR1 and CDR2 are DFQATT and SNEGSKA (reference sequence). The CDR3 runs 16 residues. The CDR3 sequence: CSARDGGTATFNEQFF. The CDR3 region has the DNA TGCAGTGCTAGAGACGGTGGGACTGCCACTTTCAATGAGCAGTTCTTC.

There are many counts of this clonotype. The gene calls are TRBV12-3 or TRBV12-4 and TRBJ2-1, with 10 bases lining up with TRBD2. With V trimmed by 5 bases and J by 9 bases, 7 bases remained unmatched. This CDR3 contains 14 residues. The CDR3 region has the DNA TGTGCCAGCAGTGGCCGGACTAGCGGAGGTGAGCAGTTCTTC. It yields the protein CASSGRTSGGEQFF.

The rearrangement joins TRBV5-5 to TRBJ1-5; D is ambiguous. With 4 bases removed from V and 8 bases from J, the gap between germline ends came to 16 bases. The length of the CDR3 is 14 residues. Germline V gene lookup returns CDR1 SGHKS and CDR2 YYEKEE (reference sequence). CDR3 amino acids: CASSHWAGFEPQHF. CDR3 sequence (DNA): TGTGCCAGCAGCCACTGGGCAGGCTTTGAGCCCCAGCATTTT.

This clonotype was counted ten times or more. The chain uses TRBV5-1 and TRBJ2-7, with TRBD1 matching 10 bases. Germline V gene sequence: CDR1 SGHRS, CDR2 YFSETQ. The CDR3 has 15 residues. V was clipped by 3 bases and J by 3 bases; unmatched bases: 6. The CDR3 DNA is TGCGCCAGCAGCTCCCCGGGACAGGGGATCTACGAGCAGTACTTC. Translated, it gives CASSSPGQGIYEQYF.

This clonotype was counted a few times. This rearrangement joins TRBV28 to TRBJ1-4, with D possibly being TRBD1 (5 bases). Trimming left V 5 bases short and J 4 bases short, with 14 bases between. The CDR3 contains 15 residues. Germline V gives CDR1 MDHEN, CDR2 SYDVKM. CDR3 sequence reads: CASSKPGRLNEKLFF. The CDR3 DNA sequence: TGTGCCAGCAGTAAACCGGGACGGCTTAATGAAAAACTGTTTTTT.

This clonotype was picked up a small number of times. This sequence joins TRBV3-1 and TRBJ2-6, with 7 bases aligning to TRBD2. Looked up from germline, CDR1 is LGHDT and CDR2 is YNNKEL (reference sequence). V gave up 0 bases and J gave up 3 bases; unmatched junction bases: 11. This CDR3 has 19 amino acids. CDR3 residues: CASSQDLRARGYGANVLTF. The CDR3 DNA reads TGTGCCAGCAGCCAAGATCTGAGGGCGCGGGGGTATGGGGCCAACGTCCTGACTTTC.

This clonotype was seen only a few times. The V gene is TRBV24-1, the J gene TRBJ2-3; D gene uncertain. Trimming removed 0 bases at V and 7 bases at J, with 10 bases between. Germline V gives CDR1 KGHDR, CDR2 SFDVKD. The CDR3 is 14 residues long. The chain's CDR3 is CATSDLKGPYTQYF. The CDR3 DNA is TGTGCCACCAGTGATTTGAAAGGACCTTATACGCAGTATTTT.

This clonotype was seen a handful of times. CDR3 in amino acids: CATSVSGTGTDTQYF. The DNA for the CDR3 is TGTGCCACCAGTGTTTCCGGGACAGGCACAGATACGCAGTATTTT. The rearrangement joins TRBV24-1 to TRBJ2-3, with 7 nucleotides matching TRBD1. Trimming removed 5 bases from V and 1 base from J; junction bases left unmatched: 5. Germline CDR1 and CDR2: KGHDR and SFDVKD. The length of the CDR3 is 15 residues.

The chain has TRBV20-1 and TRBJ1-4, with 8 positions matching TRBD1. With V trimmed by 4 bases and J by 5 bases, 3 bases remained unmatched. The CDR3 has 13 amino acids. CDR1 and CDR2 from the germline V gene are DFQATT and SNEGSKA (reference sequence). Here the CDR3 reads CSAKRTGNEKLFF. The DNA of the CDR3 is TGCAGTGCTAAGCGGACAGGGAATGAAAAACTGTTTTTT.

V and J are TRBV6-1 and TRBJ1-5; the D is unclear. Germline CDR1 is MNHNS and CDR2 is SASEGT. V lost 2 bases and J lost 0, with 14 bases in between. The CDR3 extends over 17 amino acids. The CDR3, as DNA: TGTGCCAGCAGTGAACGCTCCTCAAGGATTAGCAATCAGCCCCAGCATTTT. This gives the protein CASSERSSRISNQPQHF.

The chain links TRBV12-3 or TRBV12-4 to TRBJ2-1; D may correspond to TRBD1 or TRBD2 (5 bases each). The CDR3 covers 15 residues. The CDR3 loop reads CAISSGGVSYNEQFF. The CDR3 nucleotides are TGTGCGATAAGTAGTGGGGGAGTCTCCTACAATGAGCAGTTCTTC.

The rearrangement links TRBV4-3 to TRBJ1-2; 7 bases line up with TRBD1. CDR1 is LGHNA and CDR2 is YSLEER in the germline V gene. This CDR3 has 16 amino acids. Trimming took 0 bases from V and 5 from J; bases not matched to a gene: 9. CDR3 in DNA: TGCGCCAGCAGCCAAGATCCAGGGGGACAGACATATGGCTACACCTTC. Its translation is CASSQDPGGQTYGYTF.

This clonotype was seen a handful of times. V usage is TRBV7-2 and J usage is TRBJ2-2; no definite D call. CDR1 is SGHTA and CDR2 is FQGNSA in the germline V gene. This CDR3 spans 14 amino acids. Trimming took off 4 bases at V and 1 base at J, with 7 bases between the two ends. The CDR3 nucleotides read TGTGCCAGCAGCTCAGACATGAACACCGGGGAGCTGTTTTTT. Protein product: CASSSDMNTGELFF.

This clonotype occurred a few times. CDR3 amino acids: CASSLADPRTDGYTF. The DNA for the CDR3 is TGCGCCAGCAGCTTGGCCGACCCCCGGACGGATGGCTACACCTTC. This chain connects TRBV5-1 to TRBJ1-2; D remains ambiguous. Germline CDR1 reads SGHRS; CDR2 reads YFSETQ. Trimming cost V 0 bases and J 6 bases, with 15 bases left between them. CDR3 length: 15 residues.

In this sample, this clonotype turned up a few times. The rearrangement links TRBV12-3 or TRBV12-4 to TRBJ2-1; 10 positions agree with TRBD2. CDR3 length: 18 amino acids. V was pared by 2 bases and J by 4 bases, with 11 bases of the junction left unmatched. The CDR3 here is CASSLRARTSGNYNEQFF. DNA for the CDR3: TGTGCCAGCAGTTTACGGGCCCGGACTAGCGGAAATTACAATGAGCAGTTCTTC.

This clonotype was seen only a few times. V and J are TRBV4-2 and TRBJ2-2; a weak D match, TRBD1 (5 bases). The germline V gene has CDR1 LGHNA and CDR2 YNFKEQ. V lost 0 bases and J 0 bases, leaving 8 bases between the germline ends. CDR3 length equals 16 residues. CDR3 region: CASSQDNRPNTGELFF. In nucleotides, the CDR3 is TGTGCCAGCAGCCAAGATAACAGGCCGAACACCGGGGAGCTGTTTTTT.

This clonotype has more than one count but fewer than ten. The V call is TRBV27, the J call TRBJ2-1; 9 bases agree with TRBD1. Germline loops: CDR1 MNHEY, CDR2 SMNVEV (reference sequence). With V trimmed by 4 bases and J by 13 bases, 11 bases remained unmatched. CDR3 length equals 14 residues. The chain's CDR3 is CASSWGQGSSGQFF. For the CDR3, the DNA is TGTGCCAGCAGTTGGGGACAGGGATCTTCTGGCCAGTTCTTC.

In this sample, this clonotype turned up a few times. This chain links TRBV7-9 with TRBJ2-1; 8 nucleotides agree with TRBD1. This CDR3 has 15 residues. The junction had 10 bases not matched to a gene; V was cut back by 4 bases and J by 8 bases. Germline values: CDR1 SEHNR, CDR2 FQNEAQ (reference sequence). CDR3 in amino acids: CASSSRNQGAYEQFF. The CDR3, as DNA: TGTGCCAGCAGCTCCCGAAACCAGGGGGCCTATGAGCAGTTCTTC. Variable domain in full (rest from reference TRBV7-9 and TRBJ2-1): DTGVSQNPRHKITKRGQNVTFRCDPISEHNRLYWYRQTLGQGPEFLTYFQNEAQLEKSRLLSDRFSAERPKGSFSTLEIQRTEQGDSAMYLCASSSRNQGAYEQFFGPGTRLTVL.

This clonotype turned up a few times. This chain connects TRBV4-1 to TRBJ2-3, with D tentatively TRBD2 (6 bases). Germline assignment: CDR1 MGHRA and CDR2 YSYEKL. CDR3 length: 17 residues. Trimming removed 0 bases from V and 0 bases from J, with 13 bases in between. CDR3 DNA: TGCGCCAGCAGCCAAGATCGGGGGACTGGGAGCACAGATACGCAGTATTTT. Its protein product is CASSQDRGTGSTDTQYF.

The J gene is TRBJ2-1, the V gene TRBV11-2; possible D gene TRBD2, 6 bases. This CDR3 region has 14 residues. The germline gives CDR1 SGHAT, CDR2 FQNNGV. Trimming pared 5 bases from V and 3 bases from J, leaving 11 bases between. The CDR3 reads CASSPRTNYNEQFF. In DNA, the CDR3 is TGTGCCAGCAGCCCCCGGACTAACTACAATGAGCAGTTCTTC.

The chain links TRBV5-1 to TRBJ1-3; D gene ambiguous. CDR3 length: 15 residues. Germline CDR1 SGHRS, CDR2 YFSETQ. V dropped 4 bases and J dropped 4 bases, with 15 bases sitting between them. In nucleotides, the CDR3 is TGCGCCAGCAGCCCGGCCGTCGGTTCGGGAAACACCATATATTTT. Translated: CASSPAVGSGNTIYF. The complete variable domain, with remaining parts taken from reference TRBV5-1 and TRBJ1-3, reads KAGVTQTPRYLIKTRGQQVTLSCSPISGHRSVSWYQQTPGQGLQFLFEYFSETQRNKGNFPGRFSGRQFSNSRSEMNVSTLELGDSALYLCASSPAVGSGNTIYFGEGSWLTVV.